This T cell receptor beta chain was identified during a study of cytomegalovirus exposure and HLA in healthy donors. The PCR used 60 Vbeta and 13 Jbeta primers. Profiling relied on immunoSEQ multiplex PCR, and the TCRdb table lists in-frame clones only, not all of them. The repertoire consists of about 200,000 clones, with less than 85% occurring once and the leading ten covering 0.2% to 0.25%. The CDR3 loop spans 14 amino acids. The germline CDR1 and CDR2 sequences are SGHNT and YYREEE (reference sequence). V lost 4 bases to trimming and J lost 3 bases; unmatched junction nucleotides: 6. Comments on this clone: Its target is not known.

Findings and caveats of the study: The study labeled fewer than 200 TCR beta chains cytomegalovirus-associated.

Specimen: PBMCs. The receptor comes from a girl aged 2 to 10 in good health and CMV-seronegative. The chain is built from TRBV5-4 and TRBJ1-2, with 7 bases lining up with TRBD1. CDR3 region: CASSPTGLDYGYTF. The CDR3 nucleotides read TGTGCCAGCAGCCCGACAGGGTTGGACTATGGCTACACCTTC.